The clone carrying this T cell receptor beta chain was seen once. Its specificity is unknown. Method: immunoSEQ multiplex PCR; TCRdb's copy keeps in-frame clones and lacks some. The sample comprises 10,000 or so clones, about 78% of which are singletons, and 15% to 20% rests with the top ten. V shed 0 bases, J shed 1 base, and the junction held 0 bases outside the gene matches. This CDR3 has 15 residues. Germline values: CDR1 SGHVS, CDR2 FQNEAQ. The data belong to a study of tumor-infiltrating lymphocytes in localized non-small cell lung cancer. At the level of the study: From each patient, both tumor and uninvolved lung, non-adjacent to tumor, were sampled. Study-level points and caveats: Only some patients had TCR sequencing, depending on available tissue. Technical variation could not be separated from intratumor heterogeneity here.

The source is a human donor with non-small cell lung cancer. J is TRBJ1-1 and V is TRBV7-8; 9 bases align to TRBD1. Sequencing was done on a sample of uninvolved lung tissue not adjacent to the tumor. CDR3: CASSLADRGNTEAFF. The CDR3 bases are TGTGCCAGCAGCTTAGCGGACAGGGGGAACACTGAAGCTTTCTTT.